A single sample gave rise to the 28 T cell receptor beta chains below, sequenced in a study of T cells in Graves' hyperthyroidism and ophthalmopathy. RNA transcripts yielded amplified TCR beta CDR3 regions. During a first-round RT-PCR of the TCR CDR3, the HTBI primer set was used. TCRdb fed the multiplex PCR reads into MiXCR, producing one record per CDR3 protein. The sample carries a few hundred thousand distinct CDR3 sequences, 35% to 55% recorded once. The sample comprised peripheral blood or thyroid tissue (not recorded which). These receptors were taken from a woman under 30 with Graves' hyperthyroidism.

V gene TRBV11-3 combines with J gene TRBJ1-4; D is ambiguous. Per the germline V gene, CDR1 is SGHNT and CDR2 is YENEEA. The V and J ends lost 5 bases and 8 bases respectively, with 12 bases between them. This CDR3 spans 13 amino acids. Here the CDR3 DNA reads TGTGCCAGCAGCGGCATAGCGGGAGAAAAACTGTTTTTT. It is translated as CASSGIAGEKLFF.

The genes are TRBV11-1 and TRBJ2-7; TRBD1 aligns across 8 bases. The CDR3 is 13 amino acids. Germline V CDR1 and CDR2: SGHAT, FQDESV (reference sequence). The trim removed 4 bases at V and 8 bases at J, leaving 7 bases unmatched. CDR3 residues: CASSSTGAEQQYF. In nucleotides, the CDR3 is TGTGCCAGCAGCTCGACAGGGGCGGAACAGCAGTACTTC.

This clonotype was found many times. The V gene is TRBV10-3, the J gene TRBJ1-6; TRBD1 is a possible D gene (6 bases). Germline V CDR1 and CDR2: ENHRY, SYGVKD. V gave up 3 bases and J gave up 7 bases, with 13 bases separating them. The CDR3 extends over 15 amino acids. As DNA, the CDR3 is TGTGCCATCAGTGACATAGGACAGAGGAATTCACCCCTCCACTTT. Translating gives CAISDIGQRNSPLHF.

Points on this clonotype: Just one base apart from a much larger clone, this may be a read error. Likely a read error: the CDR3 ends without its conserved phenylalanine or tryptophan. The chain uses TRBV11-2 and TRBJ2-7, with D perhaps TRBD1 or TRBD2 (5 bases each). The CDR3 consists of 14 residues. V lost 1 base to trimming and J lost 5 bases, with 12 bases between them. Per germline, CDR1 SGHAT and CDR2 FQNNGV. The CDR3 protein is CASSLALGDHEQYL. DNA for the CDR3: TGTGCCAGCAGCTTAGCGCTGGGGGACCACGAGCAGTACCTC.

This clonotype was picked up many times. The V and J genes are TRBV10-3 and TRBJ1-1; D may be TRBD1 (6 bases). Germline-derived CDR1 and CDR2 are ENHRY and SYGVKD. V lost 10 bases, J lost 1 base, and 13 bases lay in between. The CDR3 is made up of 13 amino acids. In DNA, the CDR3 is TGTGCCACCCACCCGGACAGGAACACTGAAGCTTTCTTT. Amino acids: CATHPDRNTEAFF.

With regard to this clonotype: Sequence at one end of the junction differs from germline and may be a read error. This CDR3 is CAIGLAGVDTTF. As DNA, the CDR3 is TGTGCCATAGGACTAGCGGGGGTAGATACGACTTTT. The chain has TRBV12-3 or TRBV12-4 and TRBJ1-1; tentatively, D is TRBD1 (5 bases). CDR3 length: 12 residues.

At least ten counts were recorded for this clonotype. The chain employs TRBV19 and TRBJ1-1; D ambiguous. Trimming removed 3 bases at V and 4 bases at J, with 12 bases between. The CDR3 is made up of 14 amino acids. Germline values: CDR1 LNHDA, CDR2 SQIVND (reference sequence). The CDR3 coding sequence is TGTGCCAGTAGTATGGGTGGTCGTGGCACTGAAGCTTTCTTT. Encoded protein: CASSMGGRGTEAFF.

V is TRBV2 and J is TRBJ2-5; TRBD1 is a possible D gene (5 bases). Germline lookup yields CDR1 SNHLY and CDR2 FYNNEI. Trimming took 5 bases from V and 2 from J, leaving 15 bases between them. The CDR3 has 15 residues. The CDR3 coding sequence is TGTGCCAGCAGTTACTCGTTGACAGTACAAGAGACCCAGTACTTC. This translates into CASSYSLTVQETQYF.

This clonotype was observed a few times. The chain recombines TRBV7-2 with TRBJ2-6; D is unresolved. Per the germline V gene, CDR1 is SGHTA and CDR2 is FQGNSA. CDR3 length: 15 residues. The V end lost 5 bases, the J end lost 5 bases, and 13 bases lay between the germline ends. CDR3 nucleotides: TGTGCCAGCAGCCAAGATGTGGCCTGGGCCAACGTCCTGACTTTC. Amino acids: CASSQDVAWANVLTF.

This clonotype has ten or more counts. This chain links TRBV2 with TRBJ2-5; D gene uncertain. The CDR3 has 13 amino acids. V lost 11 bases and J lost 0, with 13 bases in between. Per germline, CDR1 SNHLY and CDR2 FYNNEI. CDR3 bases: TGTGCCTGCGCCCAGGAGAACCAAGAGACCCAGTACTTC. Protein: CACAQENQETQYF.

This clonotype was seen only a few times. This chain uses TRBV7-9 with TRBJ1-4, with D possibly being TRBD1 (5 bases). Germline V CDR1 and CDR2: SEHNR, FQNEAQ (reference sequence). Trimming took 6 bases from V and 4 from J, leaving 15 bases between them. The CDR3 extends over 15 amino acids. CDR3 nucleotide sequence: TGTGCCAGCAGTGCCTGGAGGGGCCTTAATGAAAAACTGTTTTTT. Protein sequence: CASSAWRGLNEKLFF.

The genes are TRBV20-1 and TRBJ1-1; D is unresolved. The length of the CDR3 is 11 residues. Germline V gives CDR1 DFQATT, CDR2 SNEGSKA (reference sequence). Trimming stripped 6 bases from V and 5 bases from J, with 10 bases between. As DNA, the CDR3 is TGCAGTGCCACCCGACGGACTGAAGCTTTCTTT. Amino acids: CSATRRTEAFF.

The rearrangement links TRBV7-6 to TRBJ2-7; 9 positions agree with TRBD2. The CDR3 totals 15 residues. CDR1 and CDR2 from the germline V gene are SGHVS and FNYEAQ. The junction had 9 bases not matched to a gene; V was cut back by 5 bases and J by 4 bases. CDR3 amino acids: CASSPGASGEYEQYF. The CDR3 DNA sequence: TGTGCCAGCAGCCCTGGCGCTAGCGGGGAATACGAGCAGTACTTC. Combining the CDR3 with reference TRBV7-6 and TRBJ2-7 gives the whole variable domain GAGVSQSPRYKVTKRGQDVALRCDPISGHVSLYWYRQALGQGPEFLTYFNYEAQQDKSGLPNDRFSAERPEGSISTLTIQRTEQRDSAMYRCASSPGASGEYEQYFGPGTRLTVT.

The CDR3 bases are TGCAGTATGACGCTGACAGGGAACACTGAAGCTTTCTTT. Translation gives CSMTLTGNTEAFF. V and J are TRBV20-1 and TRBJ1-1, with D tentatively TRBD1 (6 bases). Trimming removed 8 bases from V and 1 base from J, with 14 bases in between. The CDR3 is 13 residues long. Germline V gene lookup returns CDR1 DFQATT and CDR2 SNEGSKA (reference sequence).

J is TRBJ1-1 and V is TRBV24-1; 10 bases agree with TRBD1. CDR3 size: 16 residues. V trimming: 4 bases; J trimming: 1 base; junction bases outside the gene matches: 5. From germline, CDR1 is KGHDR and CDR2 SFDVKD. DNA of the CDR3: TGTGCCACCAGTGACCCGGGACAGGGGACGAACACTGAAGCTTTCTTT. Translation gives CATSDPGQGTNTEAFF.

The table lists this clonotype with a few counts. The chain carries TRBV19 and TRBJ2-7; D ambiguous. Germline V CDR1 and CDR2: LNHDA, SQIVND (reference sequence). Trimming cost V 4 bases and J 6 bases, with 10 bases left between them. The CDR3 extends over 12 amino acids. The CDR3 spells CASSNDPVEQYF. The CDR3 DNA follows: TGTGCCAGTAGTAATGACCCAGTCGAGCAGTACTTC.

The rearrangement joins TRBV7-2 to TRBJ1-1, with unresolved D. Germline values: CDR1 SGHTA, CDR2 FQGNSA. CDR3 length: 14 residues. Trimming removed 6 bases at V and 0 bases at J, with 11 bases between. Written as DNA, the CDR3 is TGTGCCAGCAGTTTCCGATACATGAACACTGAAGCTTTCTTT. As protein: CASSFRYMNTEAFF.

The sample holds many counts of this clonotype. The chain has TRBV20-1 and TRBJ2-7, with D possibly matching TRBD2 (6 bases). Germline V gene data show CDR1 as DFQATT and CDR2 as SNEGSKA (reference sequence). Between the trimmed V and J ends, which lost 1 base and 3 bases, there was a span of 7 bases. This CDR3 region has 12 residues. CDR3: CSARGTNYEQYF. CDR3 nucleotide sequence: TGCAGTGCTAGAGGGACTAACTACGAGCAGTACTTC.

The sample holds one count of this clonotype. This chain joins TRBV11-2 and TRBJ1-2; 8 bases line up with TRBD1. Looked up from germline, CDR1 is SGHAT and CDR2 is FQNNGV. The CDR3 length is 13 residues. With V trimmed by 3 bases and J by 7 bases, 4 bases remained unmatched. In DNA form, the CDR3 reads TGTGCCAGCAGCTTGGAGGACAGGGTTGGCTACACCTTC. Its translation is CASSLEDRVGYTF.

CDR3 residues: CASSRGTNEKLFF. CDR3 coding DNA: TGTGCCAGCTCACGTGGGACTAATGAAAAACTGTTTTTT. The chain combines TRBV18 with TRBJ1-4, with D hard to call. The CDR3 is 13 residues long. Deletions cut 4 bases from V and 2 bases from J, with 5 bases between. Germline lookup yields CDR1 KGHSH and CDR2 LQKENI.

This clonotype showed up many times. This rearrangement joins TRBV14 to TRBJ2-5, with TRBD2 matching over 7 bases. The germline V gene encodes CDR1 SGHDN and CDR2 FVKESK. This CDR3 is built from 16 residues. V gave up 4 bases and J gave up 0 bases; unmatched junction bases: 8. CDR3: CASSPPYGRYQETQYF. CDR3 sequence (DNA): TGTGCCAGCAGCCCTCCTTACGGGAGGTACCAAGAGACCCAGTACTTC. The full variable domain, in which reference TRBV14 and TRBJ2-5 provide the parts outside the CDR3, is EAGVTQFPSHSVIEKGQTVTLRCDPISGHDNLYWYRRVMGKEIKFLLHFVKESKQDESGMPNNRFLAERTGGTYSTLKVQPAELEDSGVYFCASSPPYGRYQETQYFGPGTRLLVL.

The chain recombines TRBV2 with TRBJ2-7; the match to TRBD1 covers 10 bases. The CDR3 has 14 amino acids. Germline CDR1 and CDR2: SNHLY and FYNNEI. V shed 8 bases and J 5 bases; nucleotides not matched to a gene: 9. Written as DNA, the CDR3 is TGTGCCAGCCAAGATGAGACAGGGGGCAACGAGCAGTACTTC. It specifies CASQDETGGNEQYF.

The genes are TRBV10-3 and TRBJ1-5, with 7 positions matching TRBD1. Trimming removed 4 bases from V and 7 bases from J; junction bases left unmatched: 7. The germline CDR1 and CDR2 sequences are ENHRY and SYGVKD. This CDR3 is 14 amino acids long. The CDR3 region is CAISGTGVRQPQHF. In DNA form, the CDR3 reads TGTGCCATCAGTGGAACAGGGGTCAGACAGCCCCAGCATTTT.

This clonotype was counted at least ten times. This chain uses TRBV20-1 with TRBJ2-7, with D hard to call. CDR1 is DFQATT and CDR2 is SNEGSKA in the germline V gene (reference sequence). Trimming removed 3 bases at V and 3 bases at J, with 9 bases between. CDR3 length: 12 residues. Written as DNA, the CDR3 is TGCAGTGCTAGGGAAGGGAACTACGAGCAGTACTTC. Translating it yields CSAREGNYEQYF.

This chain links TRBV14 with TRBJ2-7; D gene uncertain. The germline V gene has CDR1 SGHDN and CDR2 FVKESK. This CDR3 has 12 amino acids. The V end lost 3 bases, the J end lost 5 bases, and 8 bases lay between the germline ends. The CDR3 coding sequence is TGTGCCAGCAGCCAGATAGCCGACGAGCAGTACTTC. This codes for CASSQIADEQYF.

The rearrangement uses TRBV9 and TRBJ1-6; TRBD1 matches 9 bases. Germline V gene lookup returns CDR1 SGDLS and CDR2 YYNGEE. V trimming: 3 bases; J trimming: 11 bases; junction bases outside the gene matches: 3. The CDR3 spans 13 residues. For the CDR3, the DNA is TGTGCCAGCAGCGCGGGACAGGGTGCACCCCTCCACTTT. The encoded protein is CASSAGQGAPLHF.

The V call is TRBV20-1, the J call TRBJ2-5; 10 nucleotides align to TRBD2. The CDR3 runs to 14 residues. The V and J ends lost 2 bases and 5 bases, in that order; junction bases with no gene match: 5. Germline CDR1 reads DFQATT; CDR2 reads SNEGSKA (reference sequence). CDR3 nucleotide sequence: TGCAGTGCTAGACCAATGGGACTAGCGGAGACCCAGTACTTC. Encoded protein: CSARPMGLAETQYF.

This clonotype was observed at least ten times. The chain uses TRBV2 and TRBJ1-2, with D unresolved. CDR1 SNHLY and CDR2 FYNNEI come from the germline V gene. V lost 0 bases to trimming and J lost 5 bases, with 4 bases between them. The CDR3 consists of 12 residues. The CDR3 nucleotides are TGTGCCAGCAGTGAAGCACTTTATGGCTACACCTTC. It yields the protein CASSEALYGYTF.